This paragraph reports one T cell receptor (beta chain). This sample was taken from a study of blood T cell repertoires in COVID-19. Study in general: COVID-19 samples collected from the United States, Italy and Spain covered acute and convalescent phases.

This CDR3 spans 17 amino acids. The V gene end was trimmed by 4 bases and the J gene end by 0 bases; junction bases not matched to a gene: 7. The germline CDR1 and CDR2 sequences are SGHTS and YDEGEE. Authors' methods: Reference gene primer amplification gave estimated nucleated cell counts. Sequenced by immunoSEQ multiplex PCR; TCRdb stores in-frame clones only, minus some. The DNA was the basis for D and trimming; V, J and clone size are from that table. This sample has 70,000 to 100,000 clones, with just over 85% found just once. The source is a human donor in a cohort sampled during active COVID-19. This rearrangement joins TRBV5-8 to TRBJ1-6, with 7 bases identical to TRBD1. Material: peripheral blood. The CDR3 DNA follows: TGTGCCAGCAGCGACAGGGAATGGGGCTCCTATAATTCACCCCTCCACTTT. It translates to CASSDREWGSYNSPLHF.